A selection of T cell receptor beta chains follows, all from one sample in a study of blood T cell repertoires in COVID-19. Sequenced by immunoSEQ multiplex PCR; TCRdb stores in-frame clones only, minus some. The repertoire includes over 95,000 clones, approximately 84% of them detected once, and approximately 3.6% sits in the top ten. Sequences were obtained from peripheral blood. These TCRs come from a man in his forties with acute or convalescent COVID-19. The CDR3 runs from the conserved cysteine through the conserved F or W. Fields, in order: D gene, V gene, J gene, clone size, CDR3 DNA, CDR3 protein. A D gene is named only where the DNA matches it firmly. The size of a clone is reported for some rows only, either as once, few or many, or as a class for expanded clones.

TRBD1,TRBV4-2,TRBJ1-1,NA,TGTGCCAGCAGCCAACCGGGACAGGGGATGGAAGCTTTCTTT,CASSQPGQGMEAFF
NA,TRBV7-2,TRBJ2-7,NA,TGTGCCAGCAGCTTAGTGGGGGCCCCCTACGAGCAGTACTTC,CASSLVGAPYEQYF
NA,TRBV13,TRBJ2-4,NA,TGTGCCAGCAGCTTACGAATAGCAGAGATAGCCAAAAACATTCAGTACTTC,CASSLRIAEIAKNIQYF
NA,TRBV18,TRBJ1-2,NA,TGTGCCAGCTCACCATTCCCAGCGACAGCTAACTATGGCTACACCTTC,CASSPFPATANYGYTF
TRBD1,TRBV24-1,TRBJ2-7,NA,TGTGCCACCAGTGATCCCTCCCTGACAGGGGGCTACGAGCAGTACTTC,CATSDPSLTGGYEQYF
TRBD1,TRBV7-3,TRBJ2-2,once,TGTGCCAGCAGCGGAGACAGGGTTGGCGGGGAGCTGTTTTTT,CASSGDRVGGELFF
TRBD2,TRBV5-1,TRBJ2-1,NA,TGCGCCAGCAGCTTACGGCTAGCGGGGGGACCGAAGGGGCATGAGCAGTTCTTC,CASSLRLAGGPKGHEQFF
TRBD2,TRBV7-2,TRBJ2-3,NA,TGTGCCAGCAGCCCTTGGCGGGGGGGCACAGATACGCAGTATTTT,CASSPWRGGTDTQYF
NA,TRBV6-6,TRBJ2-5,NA,TGTGCCAGCGGCGGGGGCGAGGGAGAGACCCAGTACTTC,CASGGGEGETQYF
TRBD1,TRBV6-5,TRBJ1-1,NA,TGTGCCAGCAGCCGCCCCGGACAGGGATACACTGAAGCTTTCTTT,CASSRPGQGYTEAFF
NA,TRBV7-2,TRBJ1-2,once,TGTGCCAGCAGCTTCTCGGTTGAACAGGTCTATGGCTACACCTTC,CASSFSVEQVYGYTF
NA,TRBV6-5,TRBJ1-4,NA,TGTGCCAGCAGTTCGCACCGGGACTTAGGGGAAAAACTGTTTTTT,CASSSHRDLGEKLFF
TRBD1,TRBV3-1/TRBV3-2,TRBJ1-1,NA,TGTGCCAGCAGCCCAAAGGGGGCTTGGGTGAACACTGAAGCTTTCTTT,CASSPKGAWVNTEAFF
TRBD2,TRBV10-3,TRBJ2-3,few,TGTGCCATCAGAGGAGCGGGGGCCAACCAGGATACGCAGTATTTT,CAIRGAGANQDTQYF
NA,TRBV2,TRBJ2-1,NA,TGTGCCAGCACGAGGACAGAGGACAATGAGCAGTTCTTC,CASTRTEDNEQFF
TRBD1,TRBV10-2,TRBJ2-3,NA,TGCGCCAGCAGTGACGGGACAGCCCTTAGCACAGATACGCAGTATTTT,CASSDGTALSTDTQYF
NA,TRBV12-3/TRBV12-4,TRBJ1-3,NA,TGTGCCAGCAGTTTGGGCCAGATGGTCATATATTTT,CASSLGQMVIYF
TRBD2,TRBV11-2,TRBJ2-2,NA,TGTGCCAGCAGCTTTCTAGCGGGGGGGCCCCCAAACACCGGGGAGCTGTTTTTT,CASSFLAGGPPNTGELFF
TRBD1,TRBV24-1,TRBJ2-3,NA,TGTGCCACCAGTGATCCACTACCGGGACAGGGGACAGATACGCAGTATTTT,CATSDPLPGQGTDTQYF
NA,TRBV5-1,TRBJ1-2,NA,TGCGCCAGCAGCGTGGGCGGCACTTCTAACTATGGCTACACCTTC,CASSVGGTSNYGYTF
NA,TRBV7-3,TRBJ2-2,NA,TGTGCCAGCAGCTTATTTGTCGCCGGGGAGCTGTTTTTT,CASSLFVAGELFF
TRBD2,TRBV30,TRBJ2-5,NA,TGTGCCTGTCTACTAGCGGGAGGTGAGACCCAGTACTTC,CACLLAGGETQYF
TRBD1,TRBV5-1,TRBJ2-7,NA,TGCGCCAGCAGCTTGGAACAGGGGGCGTCCTACGAGCAGTACTTC,CASSLEQGASYEQYF
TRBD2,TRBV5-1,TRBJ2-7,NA,TGCGCCAGCAGCTTTTTCTCATACCAACGGGGGGGTTCCTACGAGCAGTACTTC,CASSFFSYQRGGSYEQYF
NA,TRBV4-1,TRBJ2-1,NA,TGCGCCAGCAGTCCCACCAAGGGAGGTACGGATGAGCAGTTCTTC,CASSPTKGGTDEQFF
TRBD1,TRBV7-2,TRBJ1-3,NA,TGTGCCAGCAGCGTACAGGGGGCTGGAAACACCATATATTTT,CASSVQGAGNTIYF
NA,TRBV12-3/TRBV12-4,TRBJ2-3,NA,TGTGCCAGCAGTTTACTCCTCACAGATACGCAGTATTTT,CASSLLLTDTQYF